This section outlines one T cell receptor beta chain sequence together with its context. Assay used: immunoSEQ multiplex PCR; TCRdb lists only in-frame clones, some missing. The table lists 80,000 or so clones, approximately 98% of them singletons. The sample comes from a study of technical replicates of blood from a few donors. The V and J ends lost 4 bases and 4 bases respectively, with 15 bases between them. This CDR3 has 15 amino acids. CDR1 SGHKS and CDR2 YYEKEE come from the germline V gene (reference sequence). This clonotype originated in a human donor in good health. Sequencing was carried out using T cells isolated from PBMCs. The chain employs TRBV5-5 and TRBJ1-5; the D gene is possibly TRBD1 (5 bases). DNA for the CDR3: TGTGCCAGCAGCCGGACACCTGAATGGAATCAGCCCCAGCATTTT. This sequence encodes CASSRTPEWNQPQHF.